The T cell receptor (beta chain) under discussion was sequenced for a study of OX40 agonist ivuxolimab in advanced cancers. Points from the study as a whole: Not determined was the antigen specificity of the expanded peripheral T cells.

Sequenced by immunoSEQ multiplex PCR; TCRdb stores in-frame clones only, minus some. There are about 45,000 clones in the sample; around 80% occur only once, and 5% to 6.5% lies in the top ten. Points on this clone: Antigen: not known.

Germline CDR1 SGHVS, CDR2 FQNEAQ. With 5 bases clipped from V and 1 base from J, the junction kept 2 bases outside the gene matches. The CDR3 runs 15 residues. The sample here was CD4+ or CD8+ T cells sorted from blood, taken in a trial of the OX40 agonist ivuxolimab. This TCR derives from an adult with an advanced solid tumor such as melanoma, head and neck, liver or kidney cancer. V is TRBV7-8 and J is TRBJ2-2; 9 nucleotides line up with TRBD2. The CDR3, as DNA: TGTGCCAGCAGCCTGACTAGCGGGAACACCGGGGAGCTGTTTTTT. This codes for CASSLTSGNTGELFF.